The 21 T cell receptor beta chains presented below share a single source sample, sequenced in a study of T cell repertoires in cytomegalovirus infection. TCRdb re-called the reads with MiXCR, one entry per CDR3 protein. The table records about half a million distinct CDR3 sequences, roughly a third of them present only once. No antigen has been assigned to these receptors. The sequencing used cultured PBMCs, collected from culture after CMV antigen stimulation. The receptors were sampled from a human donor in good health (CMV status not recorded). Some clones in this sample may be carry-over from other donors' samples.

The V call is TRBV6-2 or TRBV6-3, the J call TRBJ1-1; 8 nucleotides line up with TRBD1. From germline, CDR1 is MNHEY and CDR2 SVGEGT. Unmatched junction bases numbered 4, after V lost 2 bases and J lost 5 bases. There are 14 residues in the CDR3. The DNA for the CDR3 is TGTGCCAGCAGTTACCGGACAGGGCAAACTGAAGCTTTCTTT. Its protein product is CASSYRTGQTEAFF.

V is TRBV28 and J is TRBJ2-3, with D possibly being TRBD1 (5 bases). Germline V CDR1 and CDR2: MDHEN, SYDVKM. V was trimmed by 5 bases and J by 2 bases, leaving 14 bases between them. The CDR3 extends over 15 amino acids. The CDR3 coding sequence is TGTGCCAGCAGTACAGGACAAACCCACACAGATACGCAGTATTTT. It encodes CASSTGQTHTDTQYF.

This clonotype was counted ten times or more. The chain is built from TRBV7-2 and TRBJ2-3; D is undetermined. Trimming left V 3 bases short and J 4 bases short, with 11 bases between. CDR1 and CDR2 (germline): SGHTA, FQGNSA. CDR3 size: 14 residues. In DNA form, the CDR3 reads TGTGCCAGCAGCTTGTCGCCTAACCCAGATACGCAGTATTTT. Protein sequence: CASSLSPNPDTQYF. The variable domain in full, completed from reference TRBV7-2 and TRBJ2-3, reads GAGVSQSPSNKVTEKGKDVELRCDPISGHTALYWYRQSLGQGLEFLIYFQGNSAPDKSGLPSDRFSAERTGGSVSTLTIQRTQQEDSAVYLCASSLSPNPDTQYFGPGTRLTVL.

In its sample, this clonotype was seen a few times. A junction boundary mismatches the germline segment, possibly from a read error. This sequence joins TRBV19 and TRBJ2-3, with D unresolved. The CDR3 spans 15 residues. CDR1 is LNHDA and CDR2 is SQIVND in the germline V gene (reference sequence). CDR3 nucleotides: TGTGCCAGTAGTATAGATTCCCGGAGCAGAGATACGCAGTATTTT. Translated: CASSIDSRSRDTQYF.

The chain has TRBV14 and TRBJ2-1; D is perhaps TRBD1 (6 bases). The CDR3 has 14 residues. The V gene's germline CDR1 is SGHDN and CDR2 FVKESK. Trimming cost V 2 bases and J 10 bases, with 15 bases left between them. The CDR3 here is CASSQIGRGNEQFF. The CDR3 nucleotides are TGTGCCAGCAGCCAAATCGGCAGGGGAAACGAGCAGTTCTTC.

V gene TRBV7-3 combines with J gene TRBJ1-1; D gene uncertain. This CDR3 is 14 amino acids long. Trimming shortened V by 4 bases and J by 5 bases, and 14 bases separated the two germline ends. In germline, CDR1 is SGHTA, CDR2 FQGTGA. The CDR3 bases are TGTGCCAGCAGCTCAGGCAGGAGCCGGACTGAAGCTTTCTTT. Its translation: CASSSGRSRTEAFF.

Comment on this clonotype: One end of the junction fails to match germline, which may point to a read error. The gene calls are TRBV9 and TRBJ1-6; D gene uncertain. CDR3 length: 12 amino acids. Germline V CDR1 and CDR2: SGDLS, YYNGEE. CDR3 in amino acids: CPSSVAGQPLHF. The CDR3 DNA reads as TGTCCCAGCAGCGTAGCCGGGCAACCCCTCCACTTT.

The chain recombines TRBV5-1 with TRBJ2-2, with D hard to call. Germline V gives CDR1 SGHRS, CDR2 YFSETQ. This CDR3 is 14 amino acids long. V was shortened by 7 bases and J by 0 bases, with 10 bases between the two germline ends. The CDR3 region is CASRRTANTGELFF. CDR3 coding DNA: TGCGCCAGCCGGAGAACAGCGAACACCGGGGAGCTGTTTTTT.

The CDR3 here is CASSGTGQVGNQPQHF. The CDR3 DNA sequence: TGTGCCAGCAGTGGGACAGGGCAGGTCGGCAATCAGCCCCAGCATTTT. J is TRBJ1-5 and V is TRBV6-1; the match to TRBD1 covers 8 bases. This CDR3 has 16 residues. J lost 2 bases, V lost 4 bases, and 7 bases had no gene match. Germline assignment: CDR1 MNHNS and CDR2 SASEGT.

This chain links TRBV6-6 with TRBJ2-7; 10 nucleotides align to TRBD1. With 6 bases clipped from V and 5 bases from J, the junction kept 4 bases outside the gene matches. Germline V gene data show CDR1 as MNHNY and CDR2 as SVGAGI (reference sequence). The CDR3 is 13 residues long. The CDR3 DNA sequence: TGTGCCAGCAGGAGACAGGGGGCGGACGAGCAGTACTTC. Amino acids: CASRRQGADEQYF.

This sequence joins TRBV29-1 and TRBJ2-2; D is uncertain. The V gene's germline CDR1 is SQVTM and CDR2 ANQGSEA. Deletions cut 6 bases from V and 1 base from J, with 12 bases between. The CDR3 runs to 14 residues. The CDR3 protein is CSVTFERNTGELFF. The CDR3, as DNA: TGCAGCGTGACGTTCGAACGGAACACCGGGGAGCTGTTTTTT.

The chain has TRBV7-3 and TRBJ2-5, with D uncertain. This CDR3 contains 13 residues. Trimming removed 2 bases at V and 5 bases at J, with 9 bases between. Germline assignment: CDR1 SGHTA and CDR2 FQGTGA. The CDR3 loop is CASSLVVGETQYF. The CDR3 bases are TGTGCCAGCAGCTTAGTCGTGGGTGAGACCCAGTACTTC.

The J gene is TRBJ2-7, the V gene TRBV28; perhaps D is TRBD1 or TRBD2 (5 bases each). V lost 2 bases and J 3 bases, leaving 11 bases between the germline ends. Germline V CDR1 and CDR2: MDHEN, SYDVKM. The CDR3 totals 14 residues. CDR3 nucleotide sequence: TGTGCCAGCAGTTTAGGGACCTCTCTCTACGAGCAGTACTTC. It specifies CASSLGTSLYEQYF.

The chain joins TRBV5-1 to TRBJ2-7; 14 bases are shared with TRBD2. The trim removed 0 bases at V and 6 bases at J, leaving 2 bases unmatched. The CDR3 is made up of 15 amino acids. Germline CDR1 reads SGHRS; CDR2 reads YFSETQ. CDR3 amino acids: CASSLAGTSGSEQYF. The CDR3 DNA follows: TGCGCCAGCAGCTTGGCCGGGACTAGCGGGAGCGAGCAGTACTTC.

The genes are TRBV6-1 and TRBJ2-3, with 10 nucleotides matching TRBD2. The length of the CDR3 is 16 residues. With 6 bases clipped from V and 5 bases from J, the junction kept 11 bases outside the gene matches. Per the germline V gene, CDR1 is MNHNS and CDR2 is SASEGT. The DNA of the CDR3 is TGTGCCAGCAGACCTTTAGCGGGAGGCGGGGGAGATACGCAGTATTTT. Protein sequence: CASRPLAGGGGDTQYF.

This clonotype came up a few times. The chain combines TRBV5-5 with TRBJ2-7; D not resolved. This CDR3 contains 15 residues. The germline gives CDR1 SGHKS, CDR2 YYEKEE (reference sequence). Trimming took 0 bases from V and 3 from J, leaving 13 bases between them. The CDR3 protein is CASSLVLAPHYEQYF. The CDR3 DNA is TGTGCCAGCAGCTTGGTTCTGGCGCCCCACTACGAGCAGTACTTC.

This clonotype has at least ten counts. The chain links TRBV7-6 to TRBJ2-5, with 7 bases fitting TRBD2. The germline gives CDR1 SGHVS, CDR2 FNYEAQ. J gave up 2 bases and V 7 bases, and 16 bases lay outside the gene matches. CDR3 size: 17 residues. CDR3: CASTFRRVERGQETQYF. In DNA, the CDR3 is TGTGCCAGCACCTTTAGGCGGGTGGAGCGGGGACAAGAGACCCAGTACTTC.

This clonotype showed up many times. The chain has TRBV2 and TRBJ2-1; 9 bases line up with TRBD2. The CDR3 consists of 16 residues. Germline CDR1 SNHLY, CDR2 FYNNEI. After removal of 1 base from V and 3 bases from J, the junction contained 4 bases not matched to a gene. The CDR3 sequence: CASSEVRLAVYNEQFF. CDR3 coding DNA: TGTGCCAGCAGTGAAGTAAGACTAGCGGTCTACAATGAGCAGTTCTTC.

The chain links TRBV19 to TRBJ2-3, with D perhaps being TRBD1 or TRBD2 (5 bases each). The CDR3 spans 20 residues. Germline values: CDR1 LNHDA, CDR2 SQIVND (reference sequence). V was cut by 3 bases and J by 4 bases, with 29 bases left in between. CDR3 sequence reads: CASSMIVAGRPERAADTQYF. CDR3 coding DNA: TGTGCCAGTAGTATGATCGTGGCAGGGAGACCGGAAAGGGCGGCAGATACGCAGTATTTT.

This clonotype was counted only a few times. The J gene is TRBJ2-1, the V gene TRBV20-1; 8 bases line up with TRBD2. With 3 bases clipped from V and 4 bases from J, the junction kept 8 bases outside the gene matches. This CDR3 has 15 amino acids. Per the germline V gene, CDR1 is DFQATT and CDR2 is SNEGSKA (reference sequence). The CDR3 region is CSASGRAPNYNEQFF. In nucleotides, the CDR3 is TGCAGTGCTAGCGGGAGGGCCCCGAATTACAATGAGCAGTTCTTC.

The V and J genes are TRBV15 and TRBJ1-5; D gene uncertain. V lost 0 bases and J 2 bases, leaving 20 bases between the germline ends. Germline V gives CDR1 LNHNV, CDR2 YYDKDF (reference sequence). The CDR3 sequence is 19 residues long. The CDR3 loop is CATSRDPFPALAGNQPQHF. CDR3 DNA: TGTGCCACCAGCAGAGATCCTTTTCCGGCCCTGGCTGGCAATCAGCCCCAGCATTTT.